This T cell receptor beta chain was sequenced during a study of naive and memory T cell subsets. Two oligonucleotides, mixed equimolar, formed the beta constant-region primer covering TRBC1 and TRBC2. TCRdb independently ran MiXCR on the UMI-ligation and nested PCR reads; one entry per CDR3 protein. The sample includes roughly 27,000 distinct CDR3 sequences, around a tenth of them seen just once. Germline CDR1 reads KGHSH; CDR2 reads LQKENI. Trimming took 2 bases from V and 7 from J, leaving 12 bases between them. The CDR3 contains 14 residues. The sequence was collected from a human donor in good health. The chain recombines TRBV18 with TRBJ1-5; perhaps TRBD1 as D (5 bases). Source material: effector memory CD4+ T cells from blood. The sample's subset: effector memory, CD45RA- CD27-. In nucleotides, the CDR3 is TGTGCCAGCTCACCAGGCCTAAGGGACCAGCCCCAGCATTTT. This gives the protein CASSPGLRDQPQHF.